This TCR beta chain was captured in a study of blood T cell repertoires in COVID-19. The overall study: Samples came from the United States, Italy and Spain, spanning acute and convalescent COVID-19.

This CDR3 region has 15 residues. Trimming at V came to 2 bases and at J to 12 bases, leaving 10 bases not matched to a gene. The V gene's germline CDR1 is SGDLS and CDR2 YYNGEE. How the authors handled the data: Amplification of reference gene primers provided the estimated nucleated cell counts. Here immunoSEQ multiplex PCR was the method, and the copy in TCRdb shows in-frame clones only, minus some. V and J calls and clone size are those listed in that table; D and trimming were worked out from the DNA. This sample carries around 340,000 clones, approximately 89% of them seen once, and the ten largest clones take over 3.5%. Seattle participants joined during active infection and were tracked over time.

The J gene is TRBJ1-6, the V gene TRBV9; 8 nucleotides agree with TRBD1. This receptor was taken from a woman in her sixties or seventies with COVID-19, enrolled during active disease. The material sequenced was peripheral blood. As DNA, the CDR3 is TGTGCCAGCAGCGTGACAGGGGTTATGTATGAACCCCTCCACTTT. Encoded protein: CASSVTGVMYEPLHF. Using reference TRBV9 and TRBJ1-6 for the parts outside the CDR3, the full variable domain is DSGVTQTPKHLITATGQRVTLRCSPRSGDLSVYWYQQSLDQGLQFLIQYYNGEERAKGNILERFSAQQFPDLHSELNLSSLELGDSALYFCASSVTGVMYEPLHFGNGTRLTVT.